The present T cell receptor (beta chain) was sequenced within a study of shared clonotypes between healthy human individuals. Germline CDR1 is SGHTS and CDR2 is YDEGEE. The CDR3 covers 16 residues. The V and J ends lost 3 bases and 0 bases respectively, with 13 bases between them. CD45RO-negative cells were positively selected for CCR7, leaving out terminally differentiated effector memory CD45RA+ cells. Donors comprised healthy HIV-negative adults lacking recent acute infections or vaccinations. Overall study findings and caveats: All-four-donor shared clonotypes had higher generation probabilities than non-shared clonotypes did.

A note on this clone: Its antigen is unknown.

The run depth of the assay was deep. Template for every sorted-subset replicate PCR totaled roughly 210 ng DNA, roughly 30,000 T cell genomes. The protocol was immunoSEQ multiplex PCR, while the TCRdb copy is restricted to in-frame clones and leaves out a portion. The sample lists about 2.2 million clones, 90% to 95% occurring once. What was sequenced was naive CD8+ T cells from PBMCs. This rearrangement joins TRBV5-8 to TRBJ1-5; D is unresolved. The receptor was derived from a man younger than 30 in good health. Some clones in this sample may be carry-over from other donors' samples. The CDR3 here is CASSYGKSPSNQPQHF. The CDR3 DNA reads as TGTGCCAGCAGCTATGGGAAAAGCCCTAGCAATCAGCCCCAGCATTTT.